What follows is one T cell receptor (beta chain) and its context. This record comes from a study of shared clonotypes between healthy human individuals. The CDR3 covers 17 residues. The V segment lost 5 bases and the J segment 3 bases; nucleotides outside the gene matches: 15. Germline CDR1 and CDR2: MNHEY and SMNVEV (reference sequence). It was on ten immunoSEQ deep assay plates that unsorted PBMC DNA was sequenced. TCRdb's copy holds only in-frame clones and misses some; the assay was immunoSEQ multiplex PCR. Of hundreds of thousands of clones listed, around 77% are singletons. The chain has TRBV27 and TRBJ1-1, with 7 positions matching TRBD1. Sample: PBMCs. The receptor was isolated from a woman between 35 and 50 years old in good health. Some clones in this sample may be carry-over from other donors' samples. CDR3: CASSTLTGAGGDTEAFF. The CDR3 DNA reads TGTGCCAGCAGTACCCTAACAGGGGCCGGGGGCGACACTGAAGCTTTCTTT.